This TCR beta chain was identified during a study of cytomegalovirus exposure and HLA in healthy donors. Study context: Out of a few hundred genotyped donors, roughly 80% belonged to the Caucasian-associated ancestry cluster.

Points on this clone: Its target is unknown.

The PCR contained 60 Vbeta and 13 Jbeta primers. Method: immunoSEQ multiplex PCR; TCRdb's copy keeps in-frame clones and lacks some. Here the sample spans over 130,000 clones, 70% to 80% being singletons. The CDR3 totals 13 residues. The ends were cut back, 5 bases at V and 6 bases at J, with 13 bases in the middle. The germline V gene has CDR1 SEHNR and CDR2 FQNEAQ (reference sequence). The study, taken as a whole, reports: An analysis was carried out at a later point. It showed that HLA-associated TCR beta chains were more clonally expanded than equally common non-associated chains. It was taken for granted in presence/absence analyses that sequencing depth across donors was roughly uniform. The only immune exposure information that was available was CMV serostatus.

The clonotype originates from a man aged 50 to 59 in good health and CMV-seropositive. The chain joins TRBV7-9 to TRBJ1-1; D not resolved. Sequenced material: PBMCs. This chain's CDR3 is CASSREGGSEAFF. CDR3 bases: TGTGCCAGCAGCCGGGAGGGTGGGTCTGAAGCTTTCTTT.